The rows below give T cell receptor beta chains drawn from one sample of a study of control samples from healthy donors and cancer patients. Here immunoSEQ multiplex PCR was the method, and the copy in TCRdb shows in-frame clones only, minus some. The sample contains about 410,000 clones, 90% of which appear only once. Input material: PBMCs. The receptors shown here come from a man aged 35 to 55 with head and neck cancer. CDR3s include the opening cysteine and the closing phenylalanine or tryptophan. The D gene is left open where the match is weak. Rows give clone size only sometimes, using once, few, many, or a class for an expanded clone.

v_call	clone_size	d_call	j_call	cdr3_aa	cdr3_nt
TRBV6-2/TRBV6-3	.	.	TRBJ1-1	CASSPPASRENTEAFF	TGTGCCAGCAGCCCTCCCGCATCTCGGGAGAACACTGAAGCTTTCTTT
TRBV3-1/TRBV3-2	.	.	TRBJ2-5	CASRWGTGVEETQYF	TGTGCCAGCAGGTGGGGAACGGGAGTTGAAGAGACCCAGTACTTC
TRBV5-5	.	TRBD1	TRBJ1-1	CASSLVQGAKVVVTEAFF	TGTGCCAGCAGCTTGGTCCAGGGGGCGAAAGTTGTTGTCACTGAAGCTTTCTTT
TRBV6-5	.	.	TRBJ1-5	CASKDSNQPQHF	TGTGCCAGCAAGGATAGCAATCAGCCCCAGCATTTT
TRBV28	.	TRBD2	TRBJ2-7	CASSRGTSGSPEQYF	TGTGCCAGCAGCCGCGGGACTAGCGGGAGCCCCGAGCAGTACTTC
TRBV5-1	.	TRBD1	TRBJ1-1	CASSRGGSNTEAFF	TGCGCCAGCAGCAGAGGGGGCTCGAACACTGAAGCTTTCTTT
TRBV24-1	.	.	TRBJ2-5	CATSDQQGETQYF	TGTGCCACCAGTGATCAACAGGGAGAGACCCAGTACTTC
TRBV10-3	.	.	TRBJ1-1	CAISESNQQGEAFF	TGTGCCATCAGTGAGTCGAACCAACAGGGAGAAGCTTTCTTT
TRBV5-1	.	.	TRBJ2-7	CASSRGDSDEQYF	TGCGCCAGCAGCCGCGGGGACAGCGACGAGCAGTACTTC
TRBV11-1	.	.	TRBJ1-1	CASSIRGWTEAFF	TGTGCCAGCAGCATTCGGGGGTGGACTGAAGCTTTCTTT
TRBV7-9	.	TRBD2	TRBJ2-1	CASRLGLAGGAYNEQFF	TGTGCCAGCAGACTTGGACTAGCGGGAGGAGCCTACAATGAGCAGTTCTTC
TRBV24-1	.	.	TRBJ2-3	CATSGDTDTQYF	TGTGCCACCAGTGGGGACACAGATACGCAGTATTTT
TRBV7-9	.	.	TRBJ1-2	CASNPLGYGYTF	TGTGCCAGCAACCCACTGGGGTACGGCTACACCTTC
TRBV3-1/TRBV3-2	few	.	TRBJ2-2	CASSQDWLRTILFF	TGTGCCAGCAGCCAAGATTGGTTACGGACCATCCTGTTTTTT
TRBV25-1	.	.	TRBJ1-4	CASSEGQGPATNEKLFF	TGTGCCAGCAGTGAAGGGCAGGGGCCTGCAACTAATGAAAAACTGTTTTTT
TRBV4-2	once	.	TRBJ2-1	CASSHSGAGNNEQFF	TGTGCCAGCAGCCACTCGGGGGCCGGTAACAATGAGCAGTTCTTC
TRBV30	.	.	TRBJ1-4	CAWTSNEKLFF	TGTGCCTGGACGTCTAATGAAAAACTGTTTTTT
TRBV11-2	.	.	TRBJ1-4	CASSPPTVGDEKLFF	TGTGCCAGCAGCCCTCCCACAGTTGGGGACGAAAAACTGTTTTTT
TRBV7-3	once	TRBD1	TRBJ2-7	CASSFAGGDPQYF	TGTGCCAGCAGCTTCGCAGGGGGCGATCCGCAGTACTTC